This T cell receptor beta chain was obtained from a study of shared clonotypes between healthy human individuals. As regards this clone: Antigen unknown.

Overall study findings and caveats: All-four-donor shared clonotypes had higher generation probabilities than non-shared clonotypes did. Relative to memory subsets, naive subsets generally showed larger estimated richness. Rarefaction gave evidence that sorted-subset sequencing remained incomplete despite large depth. When naive CD4 clonotypes were compared across several donors, 5% to 5.5% were shared.

Only in-frame clones appear in the TCRdb table, and some are missing; sequencing was by immunoSEQ multiplex PCR. The repertoire holds about 2.4 million clones, more than 90% seen once, with 0.11% to 0.15% in the top ten. CDR3 size: 17 residues. Losses at the gene ends were 0 bases for V and 5 bases for J; bases not matched to a gene: 9. The germline V gene has CDR1 SGHDN and CDR2 FVKESK. Specimen: naive CD4+ T cells sorted from blood. Subset here: CD45RA+ positively selected. The sequence derives from a man between 18 and 29 years old in good health. This sequence joins TRBV14 and TRBJ2-5; 10 nucleotides line up with TRBD1. The CDR3 reads CASSQDWDRGGHETQYF. Written as DNA, the CDR3 is TGTGCCAGCAGCCAAGATTGGGACAGGGGTGGGCATGAGACCCAGTACTTC.